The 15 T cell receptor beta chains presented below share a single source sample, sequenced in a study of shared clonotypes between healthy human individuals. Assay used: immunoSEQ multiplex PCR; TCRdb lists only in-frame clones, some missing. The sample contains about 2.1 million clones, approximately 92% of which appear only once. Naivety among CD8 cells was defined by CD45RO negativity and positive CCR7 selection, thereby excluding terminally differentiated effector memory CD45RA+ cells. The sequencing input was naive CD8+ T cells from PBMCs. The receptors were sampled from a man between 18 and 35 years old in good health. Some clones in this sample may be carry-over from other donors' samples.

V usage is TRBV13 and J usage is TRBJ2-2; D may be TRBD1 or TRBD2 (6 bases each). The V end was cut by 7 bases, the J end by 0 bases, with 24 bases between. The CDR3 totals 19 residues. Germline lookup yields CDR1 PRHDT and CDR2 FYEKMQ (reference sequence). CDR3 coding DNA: TGTGCCAGCACCACACAGGGACGTCGGGCGGGACCGAACACCGGGGAGCTGTTTTTT. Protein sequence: CASTTQGRRAGPNTGELFF.

CDR3: CASSIGSGGYEQYF. The CDR3 bases are TGTGCCAGTAGTATAGGGTCCGGGGGCTACGAGCAGTACTTC. The chain carries TRBV19 and TRBJ2-7; a possible D gene is TRBD2 (6 bases). V shed 1 base and J shed 3 bases, with 10 bases lying between them. This CDR3 region has 14 residues. From germline, CDR1 is LNHDA and CDR2 SQIVND (reference sequence).

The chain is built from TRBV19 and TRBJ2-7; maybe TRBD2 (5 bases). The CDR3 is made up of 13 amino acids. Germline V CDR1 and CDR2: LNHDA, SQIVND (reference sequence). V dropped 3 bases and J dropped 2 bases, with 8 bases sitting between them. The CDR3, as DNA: TGTGCCAGTAGTATCGGGGATACCTACGAGCAGTACTTC. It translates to CASSIGDTYEQYF.

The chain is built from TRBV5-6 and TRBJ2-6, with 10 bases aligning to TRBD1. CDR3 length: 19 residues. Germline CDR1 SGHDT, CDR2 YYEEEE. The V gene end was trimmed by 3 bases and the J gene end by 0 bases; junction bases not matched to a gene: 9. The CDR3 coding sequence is TGTGCCAGCAGCTCTCCGGGACAGGGGTTATACTCTGGGGCCAACGTCCTGACTTTC. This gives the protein CASSSPGQGLYSGANVLTF.

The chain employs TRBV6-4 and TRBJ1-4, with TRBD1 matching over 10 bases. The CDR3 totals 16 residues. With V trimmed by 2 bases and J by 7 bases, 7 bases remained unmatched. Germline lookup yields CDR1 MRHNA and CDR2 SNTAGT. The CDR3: CASSDPTGGRAEKLFF. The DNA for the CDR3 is TGTGCCAGCAGTGACCCGACAGGGGGCCGGGCTGAAAAACTGTTTTTT.

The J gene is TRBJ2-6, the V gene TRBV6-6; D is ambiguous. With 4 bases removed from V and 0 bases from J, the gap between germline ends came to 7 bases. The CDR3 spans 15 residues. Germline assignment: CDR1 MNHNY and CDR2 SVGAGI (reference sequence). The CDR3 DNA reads TGTGCCAGCAGTTCAGCAGTCTCTGGGGCCAACGTCCTGACTTTC. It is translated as CASSSAVSGANVLTF.

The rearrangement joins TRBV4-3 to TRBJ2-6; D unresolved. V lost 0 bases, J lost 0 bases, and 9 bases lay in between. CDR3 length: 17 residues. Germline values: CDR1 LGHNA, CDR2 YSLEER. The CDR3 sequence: CASSQDFSRSGANVLTF. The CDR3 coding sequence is TGCGCCAGCAGCCAAGATTTTAGCCGCTCTGGGGCCAACGTCCTGACTTTC.

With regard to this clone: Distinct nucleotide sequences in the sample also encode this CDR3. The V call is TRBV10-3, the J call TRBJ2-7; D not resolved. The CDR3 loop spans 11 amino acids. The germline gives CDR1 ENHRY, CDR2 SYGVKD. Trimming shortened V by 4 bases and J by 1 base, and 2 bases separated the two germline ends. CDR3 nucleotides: TGTGCCATCAGTGGGTCCTACGAGCAGTACTTC. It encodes CAISGSYEQYF.

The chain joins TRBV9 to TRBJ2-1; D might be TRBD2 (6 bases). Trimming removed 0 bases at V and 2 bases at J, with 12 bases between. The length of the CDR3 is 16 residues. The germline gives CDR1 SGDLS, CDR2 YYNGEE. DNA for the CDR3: TGTGCCAGCAGCGTAGATGGAGGGGTCCCCTACAATGAGCAGTTCTTC. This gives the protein CASSVDGGVPYNEQFF.

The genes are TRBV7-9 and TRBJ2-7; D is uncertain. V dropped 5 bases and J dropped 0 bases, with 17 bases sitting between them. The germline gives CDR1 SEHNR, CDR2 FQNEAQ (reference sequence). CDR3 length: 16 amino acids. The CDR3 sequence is CASSPTLGTSSYEQYF. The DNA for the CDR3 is TGTGCCAGCAGCCCTACCCTGGGCACGAGCTCCTACGAGCAGTACTTC.

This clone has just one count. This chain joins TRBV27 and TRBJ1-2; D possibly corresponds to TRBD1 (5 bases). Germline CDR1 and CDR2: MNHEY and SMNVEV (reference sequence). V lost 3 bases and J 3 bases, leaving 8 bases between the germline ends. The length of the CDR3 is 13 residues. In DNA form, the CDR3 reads TGTGCCAGCAGTTTTGCAGGGCACTATGGCTACACCTTC. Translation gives CASSFAGHYGYTF.

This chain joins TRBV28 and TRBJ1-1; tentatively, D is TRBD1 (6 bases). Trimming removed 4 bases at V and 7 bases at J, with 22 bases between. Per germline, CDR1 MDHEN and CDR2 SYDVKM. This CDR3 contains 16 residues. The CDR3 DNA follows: TGTGCCAGCAGTTCCTCGTGGGGCGGGGAAGGGGGTGAAGCTTTCTTT. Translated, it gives CASSSSWGGEGGEAFF.

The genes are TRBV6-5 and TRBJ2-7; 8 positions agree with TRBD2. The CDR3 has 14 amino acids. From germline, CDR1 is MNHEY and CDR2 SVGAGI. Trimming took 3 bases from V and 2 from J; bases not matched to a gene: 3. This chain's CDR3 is CASSYSGAAYEQYF. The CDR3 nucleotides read TGTGCCAGCAGTTATAGCGGGGCGGCCTACGAGCAGTACTTC.

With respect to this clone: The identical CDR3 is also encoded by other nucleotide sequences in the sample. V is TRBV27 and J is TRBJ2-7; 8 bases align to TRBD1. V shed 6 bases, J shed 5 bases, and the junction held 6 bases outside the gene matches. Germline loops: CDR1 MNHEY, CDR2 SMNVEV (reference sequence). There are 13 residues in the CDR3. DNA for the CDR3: TGTGCCAGCAGCGGACAGGGTGGGGACGAGCAGTACTTC. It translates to CASSGQGGDEQYF.

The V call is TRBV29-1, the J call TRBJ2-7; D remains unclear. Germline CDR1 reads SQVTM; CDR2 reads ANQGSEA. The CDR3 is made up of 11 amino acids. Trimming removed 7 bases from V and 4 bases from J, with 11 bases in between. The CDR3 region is CSAPDIYEQYF. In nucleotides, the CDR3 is TGCAGCGCCCCCGACATTTACGAGCAGTACTTC.